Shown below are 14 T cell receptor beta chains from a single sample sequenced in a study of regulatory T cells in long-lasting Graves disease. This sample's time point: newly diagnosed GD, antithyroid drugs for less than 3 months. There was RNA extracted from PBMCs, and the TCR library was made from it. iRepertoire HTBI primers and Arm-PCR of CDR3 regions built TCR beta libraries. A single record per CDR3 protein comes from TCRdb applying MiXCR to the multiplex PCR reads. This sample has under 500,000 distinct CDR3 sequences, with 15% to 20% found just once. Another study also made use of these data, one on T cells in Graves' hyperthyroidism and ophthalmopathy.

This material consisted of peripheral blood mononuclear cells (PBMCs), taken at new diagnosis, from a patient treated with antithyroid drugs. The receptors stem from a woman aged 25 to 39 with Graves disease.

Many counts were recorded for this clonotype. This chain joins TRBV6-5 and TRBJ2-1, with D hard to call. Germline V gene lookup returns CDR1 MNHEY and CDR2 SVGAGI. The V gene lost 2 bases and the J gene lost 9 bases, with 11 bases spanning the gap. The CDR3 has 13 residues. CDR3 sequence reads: CASSYRYVREQFF. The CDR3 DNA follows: TGTGCCAGCAGTTACAGGTATGTCCGTGAGCAGTTCTTC.

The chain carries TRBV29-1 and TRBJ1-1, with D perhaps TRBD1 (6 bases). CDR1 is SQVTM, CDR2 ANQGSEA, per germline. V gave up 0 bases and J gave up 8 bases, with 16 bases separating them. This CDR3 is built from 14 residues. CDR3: CSVEDPKPGTEAFF. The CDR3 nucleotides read TGCAGCGTTGAAGATCCAAAGCCGGGGACAGAAGCTTTCTTT.

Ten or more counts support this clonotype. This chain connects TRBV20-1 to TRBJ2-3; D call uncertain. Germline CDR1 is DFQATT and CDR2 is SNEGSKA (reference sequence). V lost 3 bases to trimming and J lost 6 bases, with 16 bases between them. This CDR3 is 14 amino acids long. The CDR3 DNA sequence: TGCAGTGCTAGCCTGTCCCTAACTCGGGATACGCAGTATTTT. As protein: CSASLSLTRDTQYF.

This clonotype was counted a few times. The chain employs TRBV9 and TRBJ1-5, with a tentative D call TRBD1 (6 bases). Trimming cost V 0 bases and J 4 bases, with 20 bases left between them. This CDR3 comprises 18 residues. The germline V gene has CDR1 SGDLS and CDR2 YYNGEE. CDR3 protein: CASSVVGGDPQGNQPQHF. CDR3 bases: TGTGCCAGCAGCGTAGTAGGAGGCGACCCGCAGGGGAATCAGCCCCAGCATTTT.

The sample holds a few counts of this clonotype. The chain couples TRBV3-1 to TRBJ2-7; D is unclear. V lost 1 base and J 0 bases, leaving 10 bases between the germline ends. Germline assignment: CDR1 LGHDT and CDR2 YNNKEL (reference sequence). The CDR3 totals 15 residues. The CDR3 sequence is CASSQGPSPSYEQYF. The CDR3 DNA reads TGTGCCAGCAGCCAAGGGCCTTCCCCCTCCTACGAGCAGTACTTC.

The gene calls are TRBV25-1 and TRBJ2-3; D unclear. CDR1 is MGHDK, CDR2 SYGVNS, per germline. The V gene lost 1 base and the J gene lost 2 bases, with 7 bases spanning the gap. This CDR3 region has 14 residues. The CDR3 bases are TGTGCCAGCAGTGAATGGCAGCTCACAGATACGCAGTATTTT. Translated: CASSEWQLTDTQYF.

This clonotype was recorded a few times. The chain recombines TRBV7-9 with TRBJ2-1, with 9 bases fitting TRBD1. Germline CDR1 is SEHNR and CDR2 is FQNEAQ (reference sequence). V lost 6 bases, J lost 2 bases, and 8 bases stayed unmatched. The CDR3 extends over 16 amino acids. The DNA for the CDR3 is TGTGCCAGCAGACCTGGACAGGGGAAGCCCTACAATGAGCAGTTCTTC. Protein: CASRPGQGKPYNEQFF.

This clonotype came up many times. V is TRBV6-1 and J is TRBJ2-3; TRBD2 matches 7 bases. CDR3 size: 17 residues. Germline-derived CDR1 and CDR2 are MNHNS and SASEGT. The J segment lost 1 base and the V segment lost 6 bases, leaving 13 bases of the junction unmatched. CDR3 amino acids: CASSLPWAGVGTDTQYF. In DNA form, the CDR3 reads TGTGCCAGCAGCCTTCCCTGGGCGGGAGTTGGCACAGATACGCAGTATTTT.

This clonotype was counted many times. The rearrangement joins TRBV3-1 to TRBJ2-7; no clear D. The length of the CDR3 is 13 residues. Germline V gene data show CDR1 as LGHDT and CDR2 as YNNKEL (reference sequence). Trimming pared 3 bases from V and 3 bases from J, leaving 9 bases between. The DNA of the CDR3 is TGTGCCAGCAGCCACAGTCCCGGCTACGAGCAGTACTTC. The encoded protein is CASSHSPGYEQYF.

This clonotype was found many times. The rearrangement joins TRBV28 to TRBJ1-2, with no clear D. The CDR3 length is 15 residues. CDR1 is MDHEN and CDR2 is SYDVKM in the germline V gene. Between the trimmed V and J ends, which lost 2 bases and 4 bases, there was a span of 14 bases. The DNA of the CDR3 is TGTGCCAGCAGTTTAGTCCAGAGGGATGGCTATGGCTACACCTTC. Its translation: CASSLVQRDGYGYTF.

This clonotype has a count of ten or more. The CDR3 here is CASSLPLAGGPDEQYF. CDR3 DNA: TGTGCCAGCAGCTTACCCCTAGCGGGAGGCCCCGACGAGCAGTACTTC. The chain carries TRBV7-9 and TRBJ2-7; 11 bases match TRBD2. Trimming took 2 bases from V and 5 from J; bases not matched to a gene: 8. Germline CDR1 SEHNR, CDR2 FQNEAQ (reference sequence). CDR3 length: 16 residues.

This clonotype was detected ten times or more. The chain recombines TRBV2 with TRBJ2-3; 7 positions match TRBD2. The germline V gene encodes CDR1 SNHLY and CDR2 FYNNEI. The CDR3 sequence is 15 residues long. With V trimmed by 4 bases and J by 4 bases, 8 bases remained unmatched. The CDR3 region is CASSAVGLAADTQYF. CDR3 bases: TGTGCCAGCAGTGCGGTAGGGCTAGCGGCAGATACGCAGTATTTT.

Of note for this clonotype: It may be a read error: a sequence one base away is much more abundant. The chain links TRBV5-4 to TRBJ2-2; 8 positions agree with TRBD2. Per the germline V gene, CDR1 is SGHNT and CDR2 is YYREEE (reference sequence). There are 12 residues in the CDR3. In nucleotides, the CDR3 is TGTGTCAGCGGGAGAGTGGCCGGGGAGCTGTTTTTT. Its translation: CVSGRVAGELFF.

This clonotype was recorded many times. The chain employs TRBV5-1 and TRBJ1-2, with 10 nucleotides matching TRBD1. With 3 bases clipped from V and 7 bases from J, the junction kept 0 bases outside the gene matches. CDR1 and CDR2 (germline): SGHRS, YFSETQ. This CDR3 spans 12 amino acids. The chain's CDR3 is CASSWDRGGYTF. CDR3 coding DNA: TGCGCCAGCAGCTGGGACAGGGGTGGCTACACCTTC.